A selection of T cell receptor beta chains follows, all from one sample in a study of blood T cells in healthy people across ages. MiXCR, applied by TCRdb to the 5' RACE reads, yields one record per CDR3 protein. Here the sample spans 1.5 million to 1.8 million distinct CDR3 sequences, roughly 43% being singletons. The sequencing input was blood. The receptors here all came from a young woman in good health. Both conserved end residues are part of each CDR3. D genes are given only for firm matches. Not all rows give a size; the values are once, few, many and, for expanded clones, a class.

CASSEARHRTDTQYF	TGTGCCAGCAGTGAAGCGCGCCACCGCACAGATACGCAGTATTTT	TRBV6-1	TRBJ2-3	15	-	-
CATSRIVSEQFF	TGTGCCACCAGCCGAATAGTTTCTGAGCAGTTCTTC	TRBV15	TRBJ2-1	12	-	-
CSAHLMGSGRLYNEQFF	TGCAGTGCCCATCTGATGGGTAGCGGGAGACTTTACAATGAGCAGTTCTTC	TRBV20-1	TRBJ2-1	17	TRBD2	-
CASSLTSGHYEQYF	TGTGCCAGCAGTTTGACTAGCGGCCACTACGAGCAGTACTTC	TRBV27	TRBJ2-7	14	TRBD2	-
CASSPQGARTGELFF	TGCGCCAGCAGCCCGCAGGGGGCGCGGACCGGGGAGCTGTTTTTT	TRBV4-1	TRBJ2-2	15	TRBD1	few
CATSEIGPDTQYF	TGTGCCACCAGTGAGATAGGGCCAGATACGCAGTATTTT	TRBV24-1	TRBJ2-3	13	-	few
CASSPTMGSDEQYF	TGTGCCAGCAGCCCAACCATGGGGAGCGACGAGCAGTACTTC	TRBV27	TRBJ2-7	14	-	few
CASSLVPGREAGANVLTF	TGTGCCAGCAGTTTAGTTCCGGGGAGGGAGGCGGGGGCCAACGTCCTGACTTTC	TRBV12-3/TRBV12-4	TRBJ2-6	18	TRBD2	-
CASSLSVSGTDTQYF	TGTGCCAGCAGCTTATCGGTCTCCGGCACAGATACGCAGTATTTT	TRBV7-9	TRBJ2-3	15	-	few
CASSQDAGTHYNEQFF	TGTGCCAGCAGCCAAGATGCGGGGACCCACTACAATGAGCAGTTCTTC	TRBV4-2	TRBJ2-1	16	-	-
CASSPLAGGDNEQFF	TGCGCCAGCAGCCCTCTAGCGGGGGGGGACAATGAGCAGTTCTTC	TRBV4-3	TRBJ2-1	15	TRBD2	many
CASRAGGTNTEAFF	TGTGCCAGCAGGGCAGGGGGGACGAACACTGAAGCTTTCTTT	TRBV6-2/TRBV6-3	TRBJ1-1	14	TRBD1	-
CSSLGTANEQFF	TGCAGCTCCTTAGGGACAGCCAATGAGCAGTTCTTC	TRBV29-1	TRBJ2-1	12	TRBD1	-
CASSISGSSYNEQYF	TGTGCCAGCAGTATTAGCGGAAGCTCCTACAATGAGCAGTACTTC	TRBV7-2	TRBJ2-7	15	-	-
CASSLMGGKETQYF	TGTGCCAGCAGCTTAATGGGCGGGAAAGAGACCCAGTACTTC	TRBV7-2	TRBJ2-5	14	-	few
CASGLLTGTDTQYF	TGTGCCAGCGGGCTGCTCACGGGTACAGATACGCAGTATTTT	TRBV2	TRBJ2-3	14	-	few
CSASVGQNQPQHF	TGCAGTGCTAGTGTCGGACAGAATCAGCCCCAGCATTTT	TRBV20-1	TRBJ1-5	13	-	-
CSARGPGQYNEQFF	TGCAGTGCTAGAGGTCCGGGACAGTACAATGAGCAGTTCTTC	TRBV20-1	TRBJ2-1	14	TRBD1	few
CSAGQSNTIYF	TGCAGCGCCGGACAGTCCAACACCATATATTTT	TRBV29-1	TRBJ1-3	11	-	once
CASSQDTKETQYF	TGCGCCAGCAGCCAAGATACTAAAGAGACCCAGTACTTC	TRBV4-3	TRBJ2-5	13	-	-
CATSASGQGSVPTNYGYTF	TGTGCCACCAGTGCTTCGGGACAGGGATCTGTCCCTACTAACTATGGCTACACCTTC	TRBV24-1	TRBJ1-2	19	TRBD1	-
CSARDLSSTNEKLFF	TGCAGTGCTAGAGATCTCTCCAGCACTAATGAAAAACTGTTTTTT	TRBV20-1	TRBJ1-4	15	-	few
CAISERGVNTEAFF	TGTGCCATCAGTGAGCGGGGGGTAAACACTGAAGCTTTCTTT	TRBV10-3	TRBJ1-1	14	-	-
CASSATPSRAGILKNNEQFF	TGTGCCAGCAGTGCCACCCCGTCCAGGGCCGGGATCCTTAAGAACAATGAGCAGTTCTTC	TRBV6-1	TRBJ2-1	20	-	-
CASSYKEWEQYF	TGTGCCAGCAGTTACAAGGAGTGGGAGCAGTACTTC	TRBV6-2/TRBV6-3	TRBJ2-7	12	-	-
CASSHGTVYEQYF	TGTGCCAGCAGCCATGGGACGGTCTACGAGCAGTACTTC	TRBV3-1	TRBJ2-7	13	-	few
CSVGYLGGELFF	TGCAGCGTTGGATATCTTGGAGGGGAACTGTTTTTT	TRBV29-1	TRBJ1-4	12	-	few
CASSLGAIYEQFF	TGTGCCAGCAGTTTAGGGGCAATTTATGAGCAGTTCTTC	TRBV27	TRBJ2-1	13	-	few
CAARDNNEKLFF	TGTGCCGCAAGGGACAATAATGAAAAACTGTTTTTT	TRBV10-3	TRBJ1-4	12	-	-
CSARIGVAKSIQYF	TGCAGTGCTAGAATAGGAGTAGCCAAAAGCATTCAGTACTTC	TRBV20-1	TRBJ2-4	14	-	-
CASSYVSGGELFF	TGTGCCAGCAGTTACGTATCGGGCGGGGAGCTGTTTTTT	TRBV6-5	TRBJ2-2	13	-	-
CASSILGVYNEQFF	TGTGCCAGCAGCATACTCGGAGTCTACAATGAGCAGTTCTTC	TRBV12-3/TRBV12-4	TRBJ2-1	14	-	-
CASGSDRGVLTQYF	TGTGCTAGTGGTTCGGACAGGGGGGTGTTGACCCAGTACTTC	TRBV12-5	TRBJ2-5	14	TRBD1	few
CASSAPGDSYEQYF	TGTGCCAGCAGCGCACCGGGAGACTCCTACGAGCAGTACTTC	TRBV9	TRBJ2-7	14	-	-
CAISESTVTSYEQYF	TGTGCCATCAGTGAGTCGACAGTAACGTCCTACGAGCAGTACTTC	TRBV10-3	TRBJ2-7	15	-	-
CSARKRGGGDTQYF	TGCAGTGCTAGAAAGCGGGGGGGCGGAGATACGCAGTATTTT	TRBV20-1	TRBJ2-3	14	TRBD2	-
CASSLVARRSGNTIYF	TGTGCCAGCAGCTTAGTGGCTCGGAGGTCTGGAAACACCATATATTTT	TRBV7-6	TRBJ1-3	16	-	-
CAIEDRGGEQFF	TGTGCCATCGAGGACAGGGGAGGTGAGCAGTTCTTC	TRBV10-3	TRBJ2-1	12	TRBD1	-
CSVEGGRVTYNEQFF	TGCAGCGTTGAAGGCGGGAGGGTTACCTACAATGAGCAGTTCTTC	TRBV29-1	TRBJ2-1	15	TRBD2	few
CASSFRAGLAKNIQYF	TGTGCCAGCAGCTTCCGGGCCGGGTTAGCCAAAAACATTCAGTACTTC	TRBV7-2	TRBJ2-4	16	-	few
CASSLTSDFGTDTQYF	TGTGCCAGCAGCTTAACCTCAGACTTCGGCACAGATACGCAGTATTTT	TRBV7-2	TRBJ2-3	16	-	-